This section outlines one TCR beta chain sequence together with its context. The data stem from a study of T cell changes during pregnancy in multiple sclerosis. Trimming took 8 bases from V and 4 from J; bases not matched to a gene: 4. CDR1 and CDR2 (germline): ENHRY, SYGVKD. The CDR3 runs 13 residues. The table came from immunoSEQ multiplex PCR; TCRdb's copy has only in-frame clones and leaves some out. The table has about 36,000 clones, approximately 90% seen once. The chain uses TRBV10-3 and TRBJ1-2; 10 positions agree with TRBD1. This TCR was recovered from a female donor with multiple sclerosis, enrolled in a pregnancy study. The sample was CD4+ T cells from peripheral blood mononuclear cells, taken after pregnancy. The CDR3 loop reads CAIWTGGGYGYTF. The CDR3 DNA follows: TGTGCCATCTGGACAGGGGGAGGCTATGGCTACACCTTC.